Listed here are 28 T cell receptor beta chains from one sample, sequenced in a study of blood T cell repertoires in COVID-19. This table comes from immunoSEQ multiplex PCR, and its TCRdb copy is limited to in-frame clones, with some not included. The data hold 79,000 or so clones, with approximately 86% observed a single time. The sample was peripheral blood. The receptors were sampled from a human donor in a cohort sampled during active COVID-19.

The genes are TRBV28 and TRBJ2-1, with 9 bases aligning to TRBD1. Germline V CDR1 and CDR2: MDHEN, SYDVKM. The trim removed 6 bases at V and 10 bases at J, leaving 7 bases unmatched. The CDR3 extends over 13 amino acids. CDR3 sequence (DNA): TGTGCCAGCAGCTTACTAGGACAGGGGGAGCAGTTCTTC. This encodes CASSLLGQGEQFF. Based on the CDR3 plus reference TRBV28 and TRBJ2-1, the full variable domain is DVKVTQSSRYLVKRTGEKVFLECVQDMDHENMFWYRQDPGLGLRLIYFSYDVKMKEKGDIPEGYSVSREKKERFSLILESASTNQTSMYLCASSLLGQGEQFFGPGTRLTVL.

The chain links TRBV9 to TRBJ2-7, with D tentatively TRBD1 (6 bases). V gave up 0 bases and J gave up 2 bases, with 21 bases separating them. CDR3 length: 18 residues. The germline CDR1 and CDR2 sequences are SGDLS and YYNGEE. The CDR3 DNA sequence: TGTGCCAGCAGCGTAGGAGGGGGAACCTCTGGGATCACCTACGAGCAGTACTTC. This translates into CASSVGGGTSGITYEQYF. Variable domain in full (rest from reference TRBV9 and TRBJ2-7): DSGVTQTPKHLITATGQRVTLRCSPRSGDLSVYWYQQSLDQGLQFLIQYYNGEERAKGNILERFSAQQFPDLHSELNLSSLELGDSALYFCASSVGGGTSGITYEQYFGPGTRLTVT.

The chain is built from TRBV2 and TRBJ2-7; 8 bases line up with TRBD2. V gave up 8 bases and J gave up 3 bases; unmatched junction bases: 24. Per germline, CDR1 SNHLY and CDR2 FYNNEI. This CDR3 contains 19 residues. CDR3 in amino acids: CASYFTADLGREGRYEQYF. CDR3 bases: TGTGCCAGCTATTTCACAGCGGATCTTGGTCGGGAGGGCCGCTACGAGCAGTACTTC.

This clone was observed a few times. The genes are TRBV5-4 and TRBJ1-5; tentatively, D is TRBD1 (5 bases). Germline CDR1 and CDR2: SGHNT and YYREEE (reference sequence). Trimming stripped 4 bases from V and 6 bases from J, with 17 bases between. CDR3 size: 15 residues. This CDR3 reads CASSQDPDNLQPQHF. The CDR3 DNA follows: TGTGCCAGCAGCCAGGACCCGGACAACCTTCAGCCCCAGCATTTT. Together with reference TRBV5-4 and TRBJ1-5, the CDR3 gives the full variable domain: ETGVTQSPTHLIKTRGQQVTLRCSSQSGHNTVSWYQQALGQGPQFIFQYYREEENGRGNFPPRFSGLQFPNYSSELNVNALELDDSALYLCASSQDPDNLQPQHFGDGTRLSIL.

The chain employs TRBV9 and TRBJ1-5; unclear D gene. Trimming shortened V by 0 bases and J by 0 bases, and 7 bases separated the two germline ends. Germline CDR1 reads SGDLS; CDR2 reads YYNGEE. The CDR3 length is 15 residues. This chain's CDR3 is CASSVVRYSNQPQHF. In nucleotides, the CDR3 is TGTGCCAGCAGCGTAGTTAGATATAGCAATCAGCCCCAGCATTTT.

V usage is TRBV30 and J usage is TRBJ1-1, with D perhaps TRBD1 (5 bases). The CDR3 has 15 amino acids. The V and J ends lost 6 bases and 3 bases respectively, with 20 bases between them. Per germline, CDR1 GTSNPN and CDR2 SVGIG (reference sequence). In DNA form, the CDR3 reads TGTGCCTGCTCCGGGACTCGGGTCGTGGACACTGAAGCTTTCTTT. Protein: CACSGTRVVDTEAFF.

This rearrangement joins TRBV11-2 to TRBJ2-1; D possibly corresponds to TRBD1 (6 bases). The CDR3 totals 15 residues. Deletions cut 6 bases from V and 4 bases from J, with 16 bases between. Germline V lookup: CDR1 SGHAT, CDR2 FQNNGV. CDR3 in amino acids: CASSLNQGLYNEQFF. CDR3 DNA: TGTGCCAGCAGTTTAAATCAGGGGCTGTACAATGAGCAGTTCTTC. Complete variable domain (other parts from reference TRBV11-2 and TRBJ2-1): EAGVAQSPRYKIIEKRQSVAFWCNPISGHATLYWYQQILGQGPKLLIQFQNNGVVDDSQLPKDRFSAERLKGVDSTLKIQPAKLEDSAVYLCASSLNQGLYNEQFFGPGTRLTVL.

The chain recombines TRBV30 with TRBJ2-7, with 8 positions matching TRBD2. CDR1 is GTSNPN, CDR2 SVGIG, per germline (reference sequence). The ends lost 3 bases at V and 2 bases at J; junction bases unmatched: 6. The CDR3 length is 14 residues. CDR3 in DNA: TGTGCCTGGAGGGGAGCGGGAGAGACCTACGAGCAGTACTTC. Protein sequence: CAWRGAGETYEQYF.

This clone has just one count. V is TRBV15 and J is TRBJ1-2, with TRBD1 matching 11 bases. V dropped 5 bases and J dropped 5; count of bases not matched to a gene: 4. The V gene's germline CDR1 is LNHNV and CDR2 YYDKDF (reference sequence). The CDR3 contains 14 residues. The CDR3 DNA reads as TGTGCCACCAGCCTGGGACAGGGGGTTTATGGCTACACCTTC. Its translation: CATSLGQGVYGYTF.

This rearrangement joins TRBV28 to TRBJ1-6; 11 bases map to TRBD1. Unmatched junction bases numbered 4, after V lost 5 bases and J lost 1 base. There are 17 residues in the CDR3. Germline V gene lookup returns CDR1 MDHEN and CDR2 SYDVKM. The CDR3 DNA is TGTGCCAGCAGTACCGGACAGGGGGCATCCTATAATTCACCCCTCCACTTT. This sequence encodes CASSTGQGASYNSPLHF.

This clone turned up a few times. CDR3 coding DNA: TGTGCCAGCAGCTTGAGTGTGGAGCAGTACTTC. Its protein product is CASSLSVEQYF. The V gene is TRBV7-9, the J gene TRBJ2-7; D is unresolved. Germline lookup yields CDR1 SEHNR and CDR2 FQNEAQ (reference sequence). V was pared by 3 bases and J by 7 bases, with 7 bases between. The CDR3 covers 11 residues.

This CDR3 is CASSIDINYGYTF. Here the CDR3 DNA reads TGTGCCAGTAGTATAGACATCAACTATGGCTACACCTTC. The J gene is TRBJ1-2, the V gene TRBV19, with D unresolved. This CDR3 contains 13 residues. Germline V gene lookup returns CDR1 LNHDA and CDR2 SQIVND (reference sequence). Deletions cut 0 bases from V and 2 bases from J, with 4 bases between.

V gene TRBV19 combines with J gene TRBJ2-1, with TRBD2 matching 10 bases. Trimming cost V 4 bases and J 7 bases; bases outside gene matches: 10. Germline V CDR1 and CDR2: LNHDA, SQIVND (reference sequence). The CDR3 runs 16 residues. For the CDR3, the DNA is TGTGCCAGTAGTACCCAGCGGGGGGGCAATTTTAATGAGCAGTTCTTC. This gives the protein CASSTQRGGNFNEQFF.

This clone was counted a few times. This chain connects TRBV7-3 to TRBJ1-1; TRBD1 agrees at 10 bases. This CDR3 is built from 14 residues. V lost 6 bases, J lost 6 bases, and 7 bases stayed unmatched. Germline values: CDR1 SGHTA, CDR2 FQGTGA. The CDR3 coding sequence is TGTGCCAGCAGACCGGACAGGGGGTCCTCTGAAGCTTTCTTT. It is translated as CASRPDRGSSEAFF.

The V and J genes are TRBV18 and TRBJ2-2; TRBD1 agrees at 7 bases. The germline CDR1 and CDR2 sequences are KGHSH and LQKENI. V was pared by 2 bases and J by 1 base, with 4 bases of the junction left unmatched. The CDR3 is made up of 16 amino acids. Written as DNA, the CDR3 is TGTGCCAGCTCACCAGCGACAGGGTTGAACACCGGGGAGCTGTTTTTT. It is translated as CASSPATGLNTGELFF.

The sample holds a few counts of this clone. The chain is built from TRBV3-1 (or the pseudogene TRBV3-2) and TRBJ2-7, with D possibly TRBD1 on 6 matching bases. CDR1 is LGHDT, CDR2 YNNKEL, per germline (reference sequence). V was pared by 2 bases and J by 2 bases, with 16 bases between. CDR3 length: 16 residues. The CDR3 nucleotides are TGTGCCAGCAGCCAACCGACGACAGGCCTGACCTACGAGCAGTACTTC. It is translated as CASSQPTTGLTYEQYF.

The rearrangement links TRBV29-1 to TRBJ2-1, with 8 bases identical to TRBD1. Germline V gene sequence: CDR1 SQVTM, CDR2 ANQGSEA. The trim removed 8 bases at V and 2 bases at J, leaving 5 bases unmatched. The CDR3 loop spans 13 amino acids. The CDR3 protein is CSLRQGPYNEQFF. For the CDR3, the DNA is TGCAGCCTAAGACAGGGGCCCTACAATGAGCAGTTCTTC.

The chain employs TRBV27 and TRBJ2-1; 13 bases line up with TRBD2. The CDR3 is 18 residues long. Germline V gives CDR1 MNHEY, CDR2 SMNVEV (reference sequence). V was clipped by 6 bases and J by 9 bases; unmatched bases: 17. The CDR3 loop reads CASSRGLRTSGRRGEQFF. The CDR3, as DNA: TGTGCCAGCAGCAGGGGGCTTAGGACTAGCGGGAGACGAGGTGAGCAGTTCTTC.

This clone was observed a few times. The chain is built from TRBV10-3 and TRBJ1-1; D is unclear. The germline V gene encodes CDR1 ENHRY and CDR2 SYGVKD. V lost 4 bases and J lost 3, with 12 bases in between. This CDR3 is built from 14 residues. CDR3 sequence reads: CAISVPGVHTEAFF. The DNA of the CDR3 is TGTGCCATCAGTGTGCCCGGAGTACACACTGAAGCTTTCTTT.

CDR3 in amino acids: CASSPRVTGAIGELFF. The CDR3 DNA is TGTGCCAGCTCACCACGGGTGACAGGGGCTATCGGGGAGCTGTTTTTT. This chain connects TRBV18 to TRBJ2-2, with 8 bases identical to TRBD1. With 1 base clipped from V and 7 bases from J, the junction kept 8 bases outside the gene matches. The CDR3 is 16 amino acids. The germline CDR1 and CDR2 sequences are KGHSH and LQKENI.

V is TRBV30 and J is TRBJ1-2; D perhaps matches TRBD1 (5 bases). CDR1 GTSNPN and CDR2 SVGIG come from the germline V gene (reference sequence). CDR3 size: 12 residues. V lost 7 bases and J lost 3, with 12 bases in between. Here the CDR3 DNA reads TGTGCCTCCTACAGGCAGTACTATGGCTACACCTTC. This translates into CASYRQYYGYTF.

This chain links TRBV20-1 with TRBJ1-1; 7 nucleotides align to TRBD1. The CDR3 length is 11 residues. Germline loops: CDR1 DFQATT, CDR2 SNEGSKA (reference sequence). With 3 bases clipped from V and 9 bases from J, the junction kept 4 bases outside the gene matches. This CDR3 reads CSARGGQKAFF. The DNA of the CDR3 is TGCAGTGCTAGGGGGGGACAGAAAGCTTTCTTT.

This clone was seen more than once but under ten times. The V call is TRBV10-1, the J call TRBJ2-7; perhaps TRBD1 as D (6 bases). CDR1 WNHNN and CDR2 SYGVQD come from the germline V gene (reference sequence). The CDR3 length is 12 residues. V shed 2 bases and J shed 6 bases, with 8 bases lying between them. In DNA form, the CDR3 reads TGCGCCAGCAGTGAGGTCAGGGGCGAGCAGTACTTC. This translates into CASSEVRGEQYF.

The chain uses TRBV11-3 and TRBJ2-1; D is unresolved. The V end lost 0 bases, the J end lost 0 bases, and 6 bases lay between the germline ends. Germline loops: CDR1 SGHNT, CDR2 YENEEA. The CDR3 runs to 15 residues. The CDR3 DNA sequence: TGTGCCAGCAGCTTAGATCTCAGCTCCTACAATGAGCAGTTCTTC. Its protein is CASSLDLSSYNEQFF.

This clone was observed once. V is TRBV3-1 (or the pseudogene TRBV3-2) and J is TRBJ1-1; D remains ambiguous. Trimming took 8 bases from V and 5 from J, leaving 9 bases between them. The CDR3 length is 11 residues. CDR1 is LGHDT, CDR2 YNNKEL, per germline (reference sequence). The CDR3 region is CASRSGTEAFF. The CDR3 region has the DNA TGTGCCAGCCGGTCGGGGACTGAAGCTTTCTTT.

This chain uses TRBV6-2 or TRBV6-3 with TRBJ2-7, with 9 nucleotides matching TRBD2. V lost 5 bases to trimming and J lost 0 bases; unmatched junction nucleotides: 8. Germline CDR1 reads MNHEY; CDR2 reads SVGEGT. This CDR3 contains 16 residues. CDR3 amino acids: CASSRPTSGSSYEQYF. CDR3 in DNA: TGTGCCAGCAGTCGTCCAACTAGCGGGTCCTCCTACGAGCAGTACTTC.

The chain links TRBV5-1 to TRBJ1-1; no reliable D call. CDR3 size: 14 residues. Germline V gives CDR1 SGHRS, CDR2 YFSETQ. V was trimmed by 1 base and J by 5 bases, leaving 12 bases between them. The CDR3: CASSLWGDGTEAFF. The CDR3 region has the DNA TGCGCCAGCAGCTTGTGGGGAGATGGGACTGAAGCTTTCTTT.

This chain joins TRBV28 and TRBJ2-7; 9 bases map to TRBD2. V shed 8 bases, J shed 5 bases, and the junction held 7 bases outside the gene matches. CDR1 is MDHEN and CDR2 is SYDVKM in the germline V gene. The CDR3 is 13 amino acids. CDR3 in DNA: TGTGCCAGCGTTAGCGGGAGTCCCCACGAGCAGTACTTC. It codes for CASVSGSPHEQYF.